These 20 T cell receptor beta chains share one sample of origin, sequenced in a study of T-cell memory formation after mild COVID-19 (dated by TCRdb to about 2021). Library preparation used 5' RACE. The data were produced on an Illumina NovaSeq 6000. TCRdb reanalyzed the raw reads on its own, using fastp at Q25 for trimming and MiXCR for clone calling, and kept in-frame beta chains. Here each entry gathers all rows of one CDR3 protein and keeps the most common genes and DNA. This sample is represented by 58,000 or so distinct CDR3 sequences; about 27% of them were singletons. The leading ten clones occupy 43% of the sample. Input material: PBMCs or a T cell subset sorted from them (not recorded which). The source is a man aged 18-30 years who had mild COVID-19 (a few samples of this study predate the infection). The sample titles of this study are shuffled in the database, so cell type and time point are left out; the donor was told from shared clones.

In its sample, this clonotype was seen once. J is TRBJ2-7 and V is TRBV20-1; D unresolved. The V end was cut by 0 bases, the J end by 2 bases, with 11 bases between. The CDR3 is made up of 14 amino acids. Germline-derived CDR1 and CDR2 are DFQATT and SNEGSKA (reference sequence). CDR3 residues: CSARDQRQTYEQYF. For the CDR3, the DNA is TGCAGTGCTAGAGATCAGCGACAAACCTACGAGCAGTACTTC.

The V and J genes are TRBV21-1 and TRBJ2-7; the table's D call TRBD1 went unverified against the DNA. TRBV21-1 is tagged as a pseudogene. The CDR3 runs 10 residues. The CDR3, as DNA: TGTGCCATCCCCCTATACGAGCAGTACGTC. Translating gives CAIPLYEQYV.

The chain uses TRBV5-6 and TRBJ2-1, with D perhaps given as TRBD1 or TRBD2 (6 bases each). Germline V gene sequence: CDR1 SGHDT, CDR2 YYEEEE. The CDR3 loop spans 15 amino acids. The germline V and J ends were trimmed by 3 bases and 5 bases, with 15 bases remaining between them. The CDR3 region has the DNA TGTGCCAGCAGCTGGCTGGGGGGACATGACAATGAGCAGTTCTTC. Protein sequence: CASSWLGGHDNEQFF.

The gene calls are TRBV6-5 and TRBJ1-4; unclear D gene. The CDR3 has 13 amino acids. Between the trimmed V and J ends, which lost 6 bases and 7 bases, there was a span of 12 bases. CDR1 is MNHEY and CDR2 is SVGAGI in the germline V gene. CDR3 sequence reads: CASRPTRSEKLFF. The CDR3 nucleotides read TGTGCCAGCAGACCCACCAGGTCTGAAAAACTGTTTTTT.

V and J are TRBV2 and TRBJ2-3; 13 nucleotides align to TRBD2. Losses at the gene ends were 4 bases for V and 10 bases for J; bases not matched to a gene: 11. The germline V gene encodes CDR1 SNHLY and CDR2 FYNNEI. This CDR3 contains 16 residues. The CDR3 nucleotides are TGTGCCAGCAGTGGGACCGGGACTAGCGGGGAGGAAGCGCAGTATTTT. Translating gives CASSGTGTSGEEAQYF.

The chain is built from TRBV19 and TRBJ2-3; weak D call: TRBD1 (6 bases). The V end lost 2 bases, the J end lost 6 bases, and 12 bases lay between the germline ends. The CDR3 consists of 14 residues. The germline gives CDR1 LNHDA, CDR2 SQIVND (reference sequence). CDR3 sequence reads: CASSILPGADTQYF. The CDR3 nucleotides read TGTGCCAGTAGTATACTTCCAGGGGCCGATACGCAGTATTTT.

The J gene is TRBJ2-4, the V gene TRBV5-1; tentatively, D is TRBD2 (6 bases). Germline CDR1 reads SGHRS; CDR2 reads YFSETQ. The CDR3 is 16 residues long. Trimming cost V 0 bases and J 7 bases, with 17 bases left between them. CDR3 amino acids: CASSLAGAGLGNIQYF. The CDR3, as DNA: TGCGCCAGCAGCTTGGCCGGCGCGGGGCTCGGGAACATTCAGTACTTC.

The V call is TRBV4-1, the J call TRBJ1-2, with D unclear. V was shortened by 1 base and J by 5 bases, with 11 bases between the two germline ends. In germline, CDR1 is MGHRA, CDR2 YSYEKL. The CDR3 extends over 14 amino acids. CDR3 DNA sequence: TGCGCCAGCAGCCAAGGCTCCCCGCGGTATGGCTACACCTTC. This codes for CASSQGSPRYGYTF.

There are a few counts of this clonotype. V and J are TRBV20-1 and TRBJ2-7; 11 bases are shared with TRBD1. The germline V gene encodes CDR1 DFQATT and CDR2 SNEGSKA (reference sequence). This CDR3 has 14 amino acids. V trimming: 6 bases; J trimming: 0 bases; junction bases outside the gene matches: 4. The CDR3 spells CSASGQGVSYEQYF. The CDR3, as DNA: TGCAGTGCGTCGGGACAGGGGGTCTCCTACGAGCAGTACTTC.

The table lists this clonotype with a few counts. The chain employs TRBV2 and TRBJ2-7, with 7 bases matching TRBD1. Losses at the gene ends were 8 bases for V and 2 bases for J; bases not matched to a gene: 15. The CDR3 has 16 amino acids. Germline V gene sequence: CDR1 SNHLY, CDR2 FYNNEI. CDR3 nucleotide sequence: TGTGCCAGCCAATATACCAGAGAGGGGGCAGCCTACGAGCAGTACTTC. Its protein is CASQYTREGAAYEQYF.

This clonotype was seen a few times. The genes are TRBV12-3 or TRBV12-4 and TRBJ2-3, with D perhaps TRBD2 (6 bases). Between the trimmed V and J ends, which lost 8 bases and 2 bases, there was a span of 14 bases. The CDR3 is made up of 14 amino acids. The CDR3: CASRPKRVTDTQYF. Here the CDR3 DNA reads TGTGCCAGCCGCCCTAAGCGGGTCACAGATACGCAGTATTTT.

This clonotype was observed at least ten times. The V gene is TRBV6-2 or TRBV6-3, the J gene TRBJ2-3, with 7 bases matching TRBD2. This CDR3 is built from 16 residues. The germline CDR1 and CDR2 sequences are MNHEY and SVGEGT. With 2 bases clipped from V and 0 bases from J, the junction kept 5 bases outside the gene matches. The CDR3 is CASSYRASGSTDTQYF. The CDR3 coding sequence is TGTGCCAGCAGTTACCGTGCTAGCGGTAGCACAGATACGCAGTATTTT.

The chain combines TRBV4-3 with TRBJ2-1; no definite D call. This CDR3 region has 12 residues. In germline, CDR1 is LGHNA, CDR2 YSLEER. Trimming took off 0 bases at V and 5 bases at J, with 2 bases between the two ends. CDR3 loop: CASSQDHNEQFF. The CDR3 DNA reads as TGCGCCAGCAGCCAAGACCACAATGAGCAGTTCTTC.

The chain has TRBV4-1 and TRBJ1-2; TRBD1 matches at 8 bases. Germline loops: CDR1 MGHRA, CDR2 YSYEKL. The CDR3 totals 15 residues. With V trimmed by 3 bases and J by 6 bases, 9 bases remained unmatched. CDR3 in amino acids: CASSQTTGGRNGYTF. CDR3 bases: TGCGCCAGCAGCCAGACAACAGGGGGGAGGAATGGCTACACCTTC.

The rearrangement joins TRBV20-1 to TRBJ2-7; D is unresolved. This CDR3 spans 14 amino acids. Trimming took off 2 bases at V and 0 bases at J, with 11 bases between the two ends. Germline values: CDR1 DFQATT, CDR2 SNEGSKA (reference sequence). In nucleotides, the CDR3 is TGCAGTGCTAGATCCCAGGAATCCTCCTACGAGCAGTACTTC. Amino acids: CSARSQESSYEQYF.

The V and J genes are TRBV9 and TRBJ2-3, with 7 bases matching TRBD1. V lost 4 bases, J lost 0 bases, and 5 bases stayed unmatched. CDR1 and CDR2 (germline): SGDLS, YYNGEE. This CDR3 is 15 amino acids long. The DNA for the CDR3 is TGTGCCAGCAGCCCCCGGGACAGAAGCACAGATACGCAGTATTTT. Amino acid sequence: CASSPRDRSTDTQYF.

This clonotype has at least ten counts. The chain is built from TRBV13 and TRBJ1-2, with 9 bases identical to TRBD1. This CDR3 is 13 amino acids long. The germline V gene encodes CDR1 PRHDT and CDR2 FYEKMQ (reference sequence). With 0 bases clipped from V and 7 bases from J, the junction kept 0 bases outside the gene matches. In DNA, the CDR3 is TGTGCCAGCAGCTTAGGGACAGGGGGTGGCTACACCTTC. This gives the protein CASSLGTGGGYTF.

This chain uses TRBV3-1 with TRBJ1-2; unclear D gene. This CDR3 contains 14 residues. Per the germline V gene, CDR1 is LGHDT and CDR2 is YNNKEL (reference sequence). V was shortened by 5 bases and J by 4 bases, with 14 bases between the two germline ends. This chain's CDR3 is CASSSDAGIYGYTF. The CDR3 DNA reads as TGTGCCAGCAGCTCTGACGCAGGAATCTATGGCTACACCTTC. The full variable domain, in which reference TRBV3-1 and TRBJ1-2 provide the parts outside the CDR3, is DTAVSQTPKYLVTQMGNDKSIKCEQNLGHDTMYWYKQDSKKFLKIMFSYNNKELIINETVPNRFSPKSPDKAHLNLHINSLELGDSAVYFCASSSDAGIYGYTFGSGTRLTVV.

The V call is TRBV4-1, the J call TRBJ2-7; D uncertain. Trimming cost V 1 base and J 3 bases, with 13 bases left between them. The CDR3 has 15 residues. The germline V gene has CDR1 MGHRA and CDR2 YSYEKL. The CDR3 reads CASSQVSGIDYEQYF. Written as DNA, the CDR3 is TGCGCCAGCAGCCAAGTTTCCGGTATCGACTACGAGCAGTACTTC.

Here the CDR3 reads CASSQDNGGPNEQFF. The CDR3 coding sequence is TGTGCCAGCAGCCAAGATAATGGAGGCCCCAATGAGCAGTTCTTC. J is TRBJ2-1 and V is TRBV4-2; D is possibly TRBD2 (5 bases). The germline V gene encodes CDR1 LGHNA and CDR2 YNFKEQ. Trimming removed 0 bases from V and 6 bases from J, with 12 bases in between. The length of the CDR3 is 15 residues.